These T cell receptor beta chains were read from a single sample in a study of T cell repertoires in cytomegalovirus infection. TCRdb ran MiXCR on the reads and lists one entry per CDR3 protein. The sample holds hundreds of thousands of distinct CDR3 sequences, about 30% seen once. No antigen is known for these receptors. This material consisted of cultured CD8+ T cells from PBMCs, taken from culture after CMV antigen stimulation. These receptors originate from a human donor in good health (CMV status not recorded). Some clones in this sample may be carry-over from other donors' samples. CDR3s include the opening cysteine and the closing phenylalanine or tryptophan. The D gene is left open where the match is weak. Clone size is given for some rows only: seen once, a few or many times, or a class if the clone is expanded.

v_call	j_call	clone_size	d_call	cdr3_aa	cdr3_nt
TRBV9	TRBJ2-3	NA	NA	CASSPGPPRGPQYF	TGTGCCAGCAGCCCCGGGCCTCCCCGAGGTCCGCAGTATTTT
TRBV10-3	TRBJ1-4	NA	NA	CAISVRGGHHLKDGTNEKLFF	TGTGCCATCAGTGTTAGAGGAGGACACCACCTAAAGGATGGAACTAATGAAAAACTGTTTTTT
TRBV2	TRBJ1-5	NA	NA	CASSEVTDTNQPQHF	TGTGCCAGCAGTGAAGTTACTGACACCAATCAGCCCCAGCATTTT
TRBV12-3/TRBV12-4	TRBJ2-5	NA	TRBD1	CASTGDRGWETQYF	TGTGCCAGCACAGGGGACAGGGGGTGGGAGACCCAGTACTTC
TRBV5-4	TRBJ2-5	few	NA	CASSTLQGLQETQYF	TGTGCCAGCAGCACTCTACAGGGCCTACAAGAGACCCAGTACTTC
TRBV4-1	TRBJ2-1	NA	NA	CASSQDAAARLVSYNEQFF	TGCGCCAGCAGCCAAGACGCAGCGGCCCGCCTGGTCTCCTACAATGAGCAGTTCTTC
TRBV7-4	TRBJ2-3	NA	NA	CASIPPSTDTQYF	TGTGCCTCTATCCCTCCGAGCACAGATACGCAGTATTTT
TRBV27	TRBJ1-2	NA	NA	CASSPRGGKLHGYTF	TGTGCCAGCAGTCCCCGGGGGGGTAAATTGCATGGCTACACCTTC
TRBV20-1	TRBJ2-7	NA	NA	CSARDLGGPSYEQYF	TGCAGTGCTAGAGATCTCGGGGGGCCATCCTACGAGCAGTACTTC
TRBV12-5	TRBJ2-7	NA	NA	CASGLGLVLDF	TGTGCTAGTGGTTTGGGTCTCGTCTTGGACTTC
TRBV6-5	TRBJ1-1	NA	NA	CASSYSTGSPTEAFF	TGTGCCAGCAGTTACTCGACAGGTTCCCCCACTGAAGCTTTCTTT
TRBV2	TRBJ2-5	few	NA	CASSEGAMLWEKETQYF	TGTGCCAGCAGTGAAGGGGCTATGTTATGGGAAAAAGAGACCCAGTACTTC
TRBV6-2/TRBV6-3	TRBJ2-3	few	NA	CASSYFGSTDTQYF	TGTGCCAGCAGTTACTTCGGTAGCACAGATACGCAGTATTTT
TRBV7-7	TRBJ2-5	few	TRBD1	CASSATGGETQYF	TGTGCTAGCAGCGCCACAGGGGGAGAGACCCAGTACTTC
TRBV6-2/TRBV6-3	TRBJ2-2	few	TRBD2	CASRARGERNTGELFF	TGTGCCAGCAGAGCCCGGGGGGAACGGAACACCGGGGAGCTGTTTTTT
TRBV7-6	TRBJ2-7	many	NA	CASSLGLSQGPDIYEQYF	TGTGCCAGCAGCTTAGGGCTATCTCAGGGGCCCGACATCTACGAGCAGTACTTC
TRBV6-6	TRBJ1-5	NA	NA	CASSYNNRQALNQPQHF	TGTGCCAGCAGTTACAATAATAGGCAGGCCCTAAATCAGCCCCAGCATTTT
TRBV27	TRBJ1-2	NA	NA	CASSPNSLGNYGYTF	TGTGCCAGCAGTCCCAACAGCCTGGGGAACTATGGCTACACCTTC
TRBV5-6	TRBJ1-1	NA	TRBD1	CASSLLTGLMGTEAFF	TGTGCCAGCAGCTTACTGACAGGGCTGATGGGCACTGAAGCTTTCTTT
TRBV2	TRBJ2-1	NA	NA	CASSELPFTSRLNEQFF	TGTGCCAGCAGTGAATTGCCCTTTACAAGCCGACTTAATGAGCAGTTCTTC
TRBV27	TRBJ1-4	few	NA	CASSTQDGNEKLFF	TGTGCCAGCAGTACCCAGGACGGAAATGAAAAACTGTTTTTT
TRBV28	TRBJ2-5	few	NA	CASSPHIGFPETQYF	TGTGCCAGCAGTCCACACATCGGATTCCCGGAGACCCAGTACTTC
TRBV6-6	TRBJ2-5	NA	TRBD2	CASSYSKVAGAETQYF	TGTGCCAGCAGTTACTCGAAGGTAGCGGGGGCGGAGACCCAGTACTTC
TRBV3-1	TRBJ2-5	NA	NA	CASSQDSRGDDQETQYF	TGTGCCAGCAGCCAAGATTCCAGGGGCGATGATCAAGAGACCCAGTACTTC
TRBV11-2	TRBJ2-3	NA	TRBD2	CANSLVTSGGADTQYF	TGTGCCAACAGCTTAGTGACCAGCGGGGGGGCAGATACGCAGTATTTT
TRBV19	TRBJ2-3	NA	NA	CASSTGRTGDTQYF	TGTGCCAGTAGTACGGGACGTACGGGGGATACGCAGTATTTT